These 19 T cell receptor beta chains originate from one sample sequenced in a study of PD-1 blockade in classical Hodgkin lymphoma. Sequencing was performed with immunoSEQ multiplex PCR; in TCRdb, only in-frame clones are kept and a portion is missing. Of roughly 39,000 clones listed, about three quarters are singletons. Time point of the sample: cycle 4 day 1 (C4D1), after more than five weeks of nivolumab. With no exception, relapse followed autologous stem cell transplantation in all patients, and brentuximab vedotin exposure varied. This sample comprised peripheral blood mononuclear cells (PBMCs), obtained before the fourth cycle of nivolumab. The origin of the receptors is a human donor with classical Hodgkin lymphoma.

This clone came up a few times. The rearrangement links TRBV4-3 to TRBJ2-4; either TRBD1 or TRBD2 may supply D (5 bases each). The CDR3 loop spans 17 amino acids. CDR1 and CDR2 from the germline V gene are LGHNA and YSLEER. The ends were cut back, 0 bases at V and 2 bases at J, with 14 bases in the middle. The DNA of the CDR3 is TGCGCCAGCAGCCAAGATAGGGCCGGGACCTCCAAAAACATTCAGTACTTC. Its translation is CASSQDRAGTSKNIQYF.

V gene TRBV4-3 combines with J gene TRBJ2-7; D possibly corresponds to TRBD2 (6 bases). The germline CDR1 and CDR2 sequences are LGHNA and YSLEER. CDR3 size: 14 residues. Trimming stripped 4 bases from V and 0 bases from J, with 10 bases between. CDR3 in amino acids: CASSPSASSYEQYF. CDR3 sequence (DNA): TGCGCCAGCAGCCCTAGCGCCAGCTCCTACGAGCAGTACTTC.

This rearrangement joins TRBV5-6 to TRBJ1-4; 7 positions match TRBD1. The germline V gene encodes CDR1 SGHDT and CDR2 YYEEEE. The CDR3 runs to 15 residues. The V gene end was trimmed by 2 bases and the J gene end by 7 bases; junction bases not matched to a gene: 8. CDR3: CASSLRGRWSEKLFF. CDR3 bases: TGTGCCAGCAGCTTAAGGGGGCGGTGGAGTGAAAAACTGTTTTTT.

This clone was seen a few times. The chain combines TRBV15 with TRBJ1-6; maybe TRBD1 (5 bases). The CDR3 loop spans 18 amino acids. Looked up from germline, CDR1 is LNHNV and CDR2 is YYDKDF (reference sequence). V gave up 6 bases and J gave up 0 bases, with 18 bases separating them. The CDR3 spells CATRRTRDGHSYNSPLHF. CDR3 nucleotide sequence: TGTGCCACCAGAAGAACGCGGGACGGACACTCCTATAATTCACCCCTCCACTTT. The full variable domain, with the rest looked up from reference TRBV15 and TRBJ1-6, is DAMVIQNPRYQVTQFGKPVTLSCSQTLNHNVMYWYQQKSSQAPKLLFHYYDKDFNNEADTPDNFQSRRPNTSFCFLDIRSPGLGDTAMYLCATRRTRDGHSYNSPLHFGNGTRLTVT.

J is TRBJ1-1 and V is TRBV5-8; TRBD1 might be the D (6 bases). Germline V CDR1 and CDR2: SGHTS, YDEGEE. This CDR3 contains 13 residues. Trimming took 4 bases from V and 4 from J, leaving 11 bases between them. CDR3 region: CASSGRGFTEAFF. CDR3 in DNA: TGTGCCAGCAGCGGGAGGGGGTTCACTGAAGCTTTCTTT.

There are a few counts of this clone. This sequence joins TRBV5-1 and TRBJ2-7, with 7 bases identical to TRBD2. CDR1 SGHRS and CDR2 YFSETQ come from the germline V gene. CDR3 length: 15 residues. V shed 0 bases and J 1 base; nucleotides not matched to a gene: 4. The CDR3 loop reads CASSLVAGESYEQYF. As DNA, the CDR3 is TGCGCCAGCAGCTTGGTTGCGGGGGAGTCCTACGAGCAGTACTTC. Full variable domain (outside the CDR3, taken from reference TRBV5-1 and TRBJ2-7): KAGVTQTPRYLIKTRGQQVTLSCSPISGHRSVSWYQQTPGQGLQFLFEYFSETQRNKGNFPGRFSGRQFSNSRSEMNVSTLELGDSALYLCASSLVAGESYEQYFGPGTRLTVT.

The chain recombines TRBV19 with TRBJ2-5, with 8 bases fitting TRBD1. The J segment lost 2 bases and the V segment lost 4 bases, leaving 6 bases of the junction unmatched. This CDR3 comprises 15 residues. Germline-derived CDR1 and CDR2 are LNHDA and SQIVND (reference sequence). Here the CDR3 reads CASSTGQGIQETQYF. CDR3 nucleotides: TGTGCCAGTAGTACAGGACAGGGAATACAAGAGACCCAGTACTTC.

The chain couples TRBV10-3 to TRBJ1-2; D not certain. V lost 4 bases and J lost 0, with 15 bases in between. Germline V gene lookup returns CDR1 ENHRY and CDR2 SYGVKD. The CDR3 loop spans 16 amino acids. The CDR3 loop reads CAISALTVRTNYGYTF. The CDR3 DNA sequence: TGTGCCATCAGTGCTCTTACGGTACGAACTAACTATGGCTACACCTTC.

The chain employs TRBV14 and TRBJ1-1, with D hard to call. Germline V gene sequence: CDR1 SGHDN, CDR2 FVKESK. The V gene lost 1 base and the J gene lost 0 bases, with 9 bases spanning the gap. The CDR3 runs to 15 residues. The CDR3 DNA sequence: TGTGCCAGCAGCCAAGGCATGGTCATGAACACTGAAGCTTTCTTT. This encodes CASSQGMVMNTEAFF.

This chain joins TRBV6-5 and TRBJ2-7, with D perhaps TRBD2 (6 bases). The germline CDR1 and CDR2 sequences are MNHEY and SVGAGI. This CDR3 has 11 amino acids. Trimming removed 6 bases from V and 4 bases from J, with 7 bases in between. CDR3: CASRGGYEQYF. CDR3 DNA: TGTGCCAGCAGGGGGGGATACGAGCAGTACTTC.

The gene calls are TRBV5-1 and TRBJ2-3; possibly TRBD1 for D (6 bases). V shed 4 bases and J shed 3 bases, with 12 bases lying between them. The CDR3 consists of 14 residues. CDR1 is SGHRS and CDR2 is YFSETQ in the germline V gene. The CDR3 nucleotides read TGCGCCAGCAGCGCTGGCGACAGGACAGATACGCAGTATTTT. Translation gives CASSAGDRTDTQYF.

The chain employs TRBV5-1 and TRBJ2-3; D is ambiguous. Germline values: CDR1 SGHRS, CDR2 YFSETQ. V lost 1 base, J lost 4 bases, and 1 base lay in between. The CDR3 is 11 amino acids. CDR3 sequence reads: CASSLSDTQYF. CDR3 DNA: TGCGCCAGCAGCTTGTCAGATACGCAGTATTTT.

Details on this clone: A read error may produce the germline difference seen at one junction end. This chain links TRBV7-9 with TRBJ1-3; no clear D gene. The CDR3 is made up of 11 amino acids. Germline values: CDR1 SEHNR, CDR2 FQNEAQ (reference sequence). The CDR3 spells CASSLGGPSNF. DNA for the CDR3: TGTGCCAGCAGCTTAGGTGGTCCCTCGAATTTT.

The chain employs TRBV5-4 and TRBJ1-1, with D unresolved. CDR1 is SGHNT and CDR2 is YYREEE in the germline V gene (reference sequence). The CDR3 sequence is 15 residues long. V lost 4 bases to trimming and J lost 2 bases, with 15 bases between them. This chain's CDR3 is CASSPQVGINTEAFF. As DNA, the CDR3 is TGTGCCAGCAGCCCCCAGGTAGGGATAAACACTGAAGCTTTCTTT.

In its sample, this clone was seen a few times. The chain has TRBV6-5 and TRBJ1-6, with 7 bases lining up with TRBD1. The CDR3 sequence is 16 residues long. Germline CDR1 is MNHEY and CDR2 is SVGAGI. The V and J ends lost 1 base and 8 bases, in that order; junction bases with no gene match: 8. CDR3 DNA: TGTGCCAGCAGTTACTGGACAGGCCCTAAAGATTCACCCCTCCACTTT. Residues: CASSYWTGPKDSPLHF.

This clone was seen only once. The V gene is TRBV28, the J gene TRBJ2-4; D call uncertain. CDR3 size: 15 residues. The V gene lost 4 bases and the J gene lost 6 bases, with 16 bases spanning the gap. CDR1 and CDR2 (germline): MDHEN, SYDVKM. For the CDR3, the DNA is TGTGCCAGCAGTTCGGTGGGCAGAATAATAAACATTCAGTACTTC. Encoded protein: CASSSVGRIINIQYF. The full variable domain, with the rest looked up from reference TRBV28 and TRBJ2-4, is DVKVTQSSRYLVKRTGEKVFLECVQDMDHENMFWYRQDPGLGLRLIYFSYDVKMKEKGDIPEGYSVSREKKERFSLILESASTNQTSMYLCASSSVGRIINIQYFGAGTRLSVL.

The chain employs TRBV7-3 and TRBJ1-1; D is unresolved. The CDR3 runs 13 residues. Germline values: CDR1 SGHTA, CDR2 FQGTGA. V was clipped by 5 bases and J by 4 bases, with 11 bases between them. The CDR3 loop reads CASSPREGTEAFF. CDR3 DNA sequence: TGTGCCAGCAGCCCGAGGGAGGGCACTGAAGCTTTCTTT.

The chain combines TRBV14 with TRBJ1-2; 8 bases line up with TRBD1. The CDR3 consists of 14 residues. V was clipped by 4 bases and J by 6 bases; unmatched bases: 7. In germline, CDR1 is SGHDN, CDR2 FVKESK. CDR3 sequence reads: CASSPPDRGHGYTF. For the CDR3, the DNA is TGTGCCAGCAGCCCCCCCGACAGGGGCCATGGCTACACCTTC.

CDR3 in DNA: TGTGCCAGCAGTTTTCCCACAAATAATGAAAAACTGTTTTTT. Protein sequence: CASSFPTNNEKLFF. The chain combines TRBV28 with TRBJ1-4; D gene uncertain. V lost 3 bases and J lost 4, with 9 bases in between. This CDR3 has 14 residues. The germline V gene has CDR1 MDHEN and CDR2 SYDVKM.